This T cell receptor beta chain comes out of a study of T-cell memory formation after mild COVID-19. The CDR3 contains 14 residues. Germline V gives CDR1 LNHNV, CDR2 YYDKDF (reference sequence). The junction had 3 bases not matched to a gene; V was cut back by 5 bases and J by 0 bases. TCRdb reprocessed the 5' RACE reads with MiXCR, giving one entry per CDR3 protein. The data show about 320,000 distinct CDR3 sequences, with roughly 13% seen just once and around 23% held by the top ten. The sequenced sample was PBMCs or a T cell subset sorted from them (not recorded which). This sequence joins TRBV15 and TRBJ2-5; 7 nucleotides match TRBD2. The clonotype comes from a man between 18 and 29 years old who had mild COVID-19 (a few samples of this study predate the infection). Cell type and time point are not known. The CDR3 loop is CATSSRGNQETQYF. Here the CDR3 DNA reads TGTGCCACCAGCTCGCGGGGGAACCAAGAGACCCAGTACTTC.